The 6 T cell receptor beta chains below come from one sample, sequenced in a study of T-cell memory formation after mild COVID-19. TCRdb recomputed calls from the 5' RACE reads with MiXCR, one row per CDR3 protein. The sample records about 210,000 distinct CDR3 sequences, around 27% being singletons. Input material: PBMCs or a T cell subset sorted from them (not recorded which). The receptors here all came from an adult woman who had mild COVID-19 (a few samples of this study predate the infection). Cell type and time point are not known.

This clonotype has a count of ten or more. The chain is built from TRBV5-6 and TRBJ2-1; no clear D gene. V was cut by 2 bases and J by 6 bases, with 6 bases left in between. The CDR3 loop spans 12 amino acids. The germline V gene encodes CDR1 SGHDT and CDR2 YYEEEE. CDR3 in DNA: TGTGCCAGCAGCTTCTCGGTCAATGAGCAGTTCTTC. Translated, it gives CASSFSVNEQFF.

The CDR3 is CASSPQDTGSYEQYF. CDR3 bases: TGCGCCAGCAGCCCCCAGGACACAGGCTCCTACGAGCAGTACTTC. The chain links TRBV4-1 to TRBJ2-7; a weak D match, TRBD1 (5 bases). V was trimmed by 4 bases and J by 0 bases, leaving 13 bases between them. Germline V gene lookup returns CDR1 MGHRA and CDR2 YSYEKL. The CDR3 runs 15 residues.

Many counts were recorded for this clonotype. The chain uses TRBV7-9 and TRBJ2-7, with TRBD1 matching over 7 bases. The CDR3 extends over 14 amino acids. Germline CDR1 and CDR2: SEHNR and FQNEAQ (reference sequence). Germline trimming cut 3 bases from V and 0 bases from J; bases unmatched to any gene: 2. CDR3 sequence (DNA): TGTGCCAGCAGCTTCCGGGACAGCTCCTACGAGCAGTACTTC. It specifies CASSFRDSSYEQYF.

The rearrangement uses TRBV12-3 or TRBV12-4 and TRBJ2-3, with a weak D call TRBD1 (5 bases). V was trimmed by 3 bases and J by 2 bases, leaving 12 bases between them. The CDR3 has 15 residues. CDR3 sequence (DNA): TGTGCCAGCAGTTTTCTAGGGGATTCCACAGATACGCAGTATTTT. Amino acids: CASSFLGDSTDTQYF.

The sample holds a few counts of this clonotype. The gene calls are TRBV7-9 and TRBJ2-2; perhaps TRBD2 as D (6 bases). This CDR3 spans 14 amino acids. The V gene's germline CDR1 is SEHNR and CDR2 FQNEAQ (reference sequence). V lost 3 bases, J lost 4 bases, and 9 bases lay in between. CDR3: CASSLEGLTGELFF. The CDR3 coding sequence is TGTGCCAGCAGCTTGGAGGGGCTCACCGGGGAGCTGTTTTTT.

This clonotype was seen a few times. The chain links TRBV30 to TRBJ1-3; no firm D call. The CDR3 totals 14 residues. Per germline, CDR1 GTSNPN and CDR2 SVGIG (reference sequence). V lost 0 bases to trimming and J lost 0 bases, with 6 bases between them. CDR3: CAWSVVNSGNTIYF. CDR3 coding DNA: TGTGCCTGGAGTGTGGTCAACTCTGGAAACACCATATATTTT.